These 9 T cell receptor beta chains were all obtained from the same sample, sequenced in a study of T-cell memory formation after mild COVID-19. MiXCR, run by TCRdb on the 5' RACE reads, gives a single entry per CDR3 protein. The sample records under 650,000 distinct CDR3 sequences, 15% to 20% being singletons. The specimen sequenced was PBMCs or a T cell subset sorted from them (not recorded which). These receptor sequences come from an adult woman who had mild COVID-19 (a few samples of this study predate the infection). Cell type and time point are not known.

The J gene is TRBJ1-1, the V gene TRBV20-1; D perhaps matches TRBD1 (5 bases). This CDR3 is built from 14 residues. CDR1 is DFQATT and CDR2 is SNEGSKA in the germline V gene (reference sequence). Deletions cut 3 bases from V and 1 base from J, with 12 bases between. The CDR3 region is CSARAYGANTEAFF. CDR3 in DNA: TGCAGTGCTAGGGCGTACGGGGCGAACACTGAAGCTTTCTTT.

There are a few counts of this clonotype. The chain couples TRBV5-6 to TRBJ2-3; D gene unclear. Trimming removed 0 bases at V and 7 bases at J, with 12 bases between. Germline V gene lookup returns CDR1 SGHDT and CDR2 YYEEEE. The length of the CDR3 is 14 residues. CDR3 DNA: TGTGCCAGCAGCTTGGGTTCGGAGACAAATACGCAGTATTTT. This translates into CASSLGSETNTQYF.

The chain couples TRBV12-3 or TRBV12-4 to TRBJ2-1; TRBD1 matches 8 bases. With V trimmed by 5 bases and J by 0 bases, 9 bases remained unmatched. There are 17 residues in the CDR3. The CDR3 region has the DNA TGTGCCAGCAGTGCTGGACAGGGCCTCAGCTCCTACAATGAGCAGTTCTTC. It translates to CASSAGQGLSSYNEQFF.

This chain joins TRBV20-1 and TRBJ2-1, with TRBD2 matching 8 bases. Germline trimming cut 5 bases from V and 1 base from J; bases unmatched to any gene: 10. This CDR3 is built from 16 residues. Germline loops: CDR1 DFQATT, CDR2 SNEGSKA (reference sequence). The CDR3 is CSAEKAGEYSYNEQFF. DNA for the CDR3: TGCAGTGCTGAGAAAGCGGGGGAGTATTCCTACAATGAGCAGTTCTTC.

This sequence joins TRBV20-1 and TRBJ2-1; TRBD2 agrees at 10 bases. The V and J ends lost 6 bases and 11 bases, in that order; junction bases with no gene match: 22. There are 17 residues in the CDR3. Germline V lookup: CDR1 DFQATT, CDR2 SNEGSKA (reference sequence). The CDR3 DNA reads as TGCAGTGCAACGACAGGGGATTACAAAGCGGGAGGGGGGCAGCAGTTCTTC. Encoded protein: CSATTGDYKAGGGQQFF.

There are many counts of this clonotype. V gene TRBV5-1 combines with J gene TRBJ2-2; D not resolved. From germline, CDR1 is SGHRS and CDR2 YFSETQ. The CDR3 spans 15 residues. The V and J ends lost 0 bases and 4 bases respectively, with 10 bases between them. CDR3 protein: CASSLVEAPTGELFF. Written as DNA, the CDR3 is TGCGCCAGCAGCTTGGTCGAAGCCCCCACCGGGGAGCTGTTTTTT.

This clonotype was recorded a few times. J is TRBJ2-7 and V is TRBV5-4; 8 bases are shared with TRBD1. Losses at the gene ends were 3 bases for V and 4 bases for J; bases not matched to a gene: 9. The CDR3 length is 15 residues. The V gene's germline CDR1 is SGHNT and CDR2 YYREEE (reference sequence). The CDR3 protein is CASSSGTGNVYEQYF. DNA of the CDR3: TGTGCCAGCAGCTCGGGGACAGGCAACGTTTACGAGCAGTACTTC.

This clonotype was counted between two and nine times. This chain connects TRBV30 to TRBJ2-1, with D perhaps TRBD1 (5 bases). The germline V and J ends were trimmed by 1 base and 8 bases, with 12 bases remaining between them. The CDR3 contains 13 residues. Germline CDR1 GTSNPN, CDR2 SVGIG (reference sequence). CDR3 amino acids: CAWSGYRPYEQFF. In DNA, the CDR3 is TGTGCCTGGAGTGGGTACAGGCCGTATGAGCAGTTCTTC.

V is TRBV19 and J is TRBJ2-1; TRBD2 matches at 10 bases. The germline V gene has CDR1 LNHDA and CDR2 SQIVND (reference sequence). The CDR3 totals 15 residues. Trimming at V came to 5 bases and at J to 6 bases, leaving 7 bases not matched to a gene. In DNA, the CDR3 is TGTGCCAGTAGTCTGGATGGACTAGCGGCCAATGAGCAGTTCTTC. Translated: CASSLDGLAANEQFF.